These T cell receptor beta chains were read from a single sample in a study of T cells in Graves' hyperthyroidism and ophthalmopathy. TCRdb used MiXCR to reprocess the multiplex PCR reads, holding one entry per CDR3 protein. The top ten hold 20% to 25% of the sample, which has hundreds of thousands of distinct CDR3 sequences, over 11% seen once. The sample taken for sequencing was blood. The source is a woman in her twenties or thirties with Graves' hyperthyroidism. Both conserved end residues are part of each CDR3. The D gene is left open where the match is weak. Not all rows give a size; the values are once, few, many and, for expanded clones, a class.

TRBJ2-1,TRBV27,-,TRBD2,CASTPTTSGRGNEQFF,TGTGCCAGCACCCCTACGACTAGCGGGAGAGGAAATGAGCAGTTCTTC
TRBJ2-1,TRBV5-1,many,-,CASSLDLGAVYNEQFF,TGCGCCAGCAGCTTGGATCTGGGGGCCGTCTACAATGAGCAGTTCTTC
TRBJ2-7,TRBV27,-,-,CASSFGVKYEQYF,TGTGCCAGCAGTTTCGGTGTAAAATACGAGCAGTACTTC
TRBJ2-3,TRBV15,many,-,CATSRAGADTQYF,TGTGCCACCAGCAGAGCAGGAGCAGATACGCAGTATTTT
TRBJ2-7,TRBV14,few,TRBD2,CASSQGSGSSYEQYF,TGTGCCAGCAGCCAAGGTAGCGGGAGCTCCTACGAGCAGTACTTC
TRBJ2-7,TRBV20-1,-,TRBD1,CSAQPGQGVNEQYF,TGCAGTGCTCAACCGGGACAGGGAGTCAACGAGCAGTACTTC
TRBJ2-1,TRBV29-1,-,TRBD2,CSVITSGVVNEQFF,TGCAGCGTAATAACTAGCGGGGTAGTGAATGAGCAGTTCTTC
TRBJ2-7,TRBV6-2/TRBV6-3,many,-,CASRSWGTNYEQYF,TGTGCCAGCCGGAGCTGGGGTACCAACTACGAGCAGTACTTC
TRBJ2-5,TRBV7-9,-,TRBD1,CASSPARGRGHQETQYF,TGTGCCAGCAGCCCCGCAAGGGGAAGGGGGCATCAAGAGACCCAGTACTTC
TRBJ1-2,TRBV27,many,TRBD1,CASSSGGDRAYGYTF,TGTGCCAGCAGTTCCGGGGGGGACAGGGCCTATGGCTACACCTTC
TRBJ1-2,TRBV29-1,many,-,CSVAQGGGGYTF,TGCAGCGTTGCCCAGGGAGGAGGAGGCTACACCTTC
TRBJ2-2,TRBV28,many,-,CASSSQGWGTGELFF,TGTGCCAGCAGTTCACAGGGATGGGGGACCGGGGAGCTGTTTTTT
TRBJ1-2,TRBV24-1,many,-,CATSDLVGYTF,TGTGCCACCAGTGATTTAGTTGGCTACACCTTC
TRBJ1-2,TRBV7-2,many,TRBD1,CASSPTRQGGNGYTF,TGTGCCAGCAGCCCAACTCGACAGGGGGGTAATGGCTACACCTTC
TRBJ2-5,TRBV20-1,-,-,CSARVRGRAETQYF,TGCAGTGCTAGAGTCAGGGGCCGGGCGGAGACCCAGTACTTC
TRBJ2-7,TRBV6-2/TRBV6-3,few,TRBD2,CASSYKREGYEQYF,TGTGCCAGCAGTTACAAGCGGGAGGGCTACGAGCAGTACTTC
TRBJ2-7,TRBV19,-,-,CASSIDAGTRDGREQYF,TGTGCCAGTAGTATAGATGCGGGGACGCGGGATGGTCGGGAGCAGTACTTC
TRBJ2-7,TRBV3-1,few,-,CASSPAEGYEQYF,TGTGCCAGCAGCCCAGCAGAGGGATACGAGCAGTACTTC
TRBJ2-1,TRBV9,-,-,CASSSPGSPQVPSSYNEQFF,TGTGCCAGCAGCTCCCCAGGTAGCCCACAGGTCCCCAGCTCCTACAATGAGCAGTTCTTC
TRBJ2-2,TRBV28,many,-,CASTPQVENTGELFF,TGTGCCAGCACCCCACAGGTTGAGAACACCGGGGAGCTGTTTTTT
TRBJ2-7,TRBV7-9,-,-,CASSSRGRFHEQYF,TGTGCCAGCAGCTCCCGAGGGCGGTTCCACGAGCAGTACTTC
TRBJ2-2,TRBV7-9,few,TRBD2,CASSPPTSGRTGELFF,TGTGCCAGCAGCCCACCTACTAGCGGGAGAACCGGGGAGCTGTTTTTT
TRBJ2-2,TRBV20-1,many,-,CSARDPSSNTGELFF,TGCAGTGCTAGAGATCCGTCAAGTAACACCGGGGAGCTGTTTTTT
TRBJ2-7,TRBV6-1,few,-,CASRSLKGPYEQYF,TGTGCCAGCCGTAGTTTGAAGGGGCCCTACGAGCAGTACTTC
TRBJ1-1,TRBV29-1,many,-,CSVLGAKNTEAFF,TGCAGCGTTCTGGGGGCTAAGAACACTGAAGCTTTCTTT
TRBJ2-7,TRBV3-1,-,-,CASSPLGSARYEQYF,TGTGCCAGCAGCCCCCTAGGTAGCGCGCGCTACGAGCAGTACTTC
TRBJ1-2,TRBV28,many,TRBD1,CASRLQGENGYTF,TGTGCCAGCAGGCTACAGGGGGAGAATGGCTACACCTTC
TRBJ2-4,TRBV7-2,few,TRBD2,CASSLGVGLAGNIQYF,TGTGCCAGCAGCTTAGGGGTCGGACTAGCGGGGAACATTCAGTACTTC
TRBJ1-1,TRBV10-2,many,-,CASSAEQTLEAFF,TGCGCCAGCAGTGCGGAACAGACACTTGAAGCTTTCTTT
TRBJ2-1,TRBV30,many,TRBD2,CAWRRGLAEINNEQFF,TGTGCCTGGCGCCGAGGACTAGCGGAGATTAACAATGAGCAGTTCTTC
TRBJ2-7,TRBV18,-,-,CASSYSGVTPWEQYF,TGTGCCAGCTCATATAGCGGAGTTACCCCTTGGGAGCAGTACTTC
TRBJ1-5,TRBV5-1,-,TRBD1,CASSVGQGEQPQHF,TGCGCCAGCAGCGTGGGACAGGGGGAACAGCCCCAGCATTTT
TRBJ2-3,TRBV29-1,few,-,CSARTGPTDTQYF,TGCAGCGCCAGGACCGGCCCCACAGATACGCAGTATTTT
TRBJ1-3,TRBV14,-,-,CASSHSDRINTIYF,TGTGCCAGCAGCCATTCCGACAGGATAAACACCATATATTTT
TRBJ1-2,TRBV2,many,-,CASRHWLAYGYTF,TGTGCCAGCAGACATTGGCTGGCCTATGGCTACACCTTC
TRBJ2-3,TRBV2,many,TRBD1,CASSAGTGADTQYF,TGTGCCAGCAGCGCCGGGACAGGGGCAGATACGCAGTATTTT
TRBJ1-1,TRBV3-1,-,-,CASSQVSGSTEAFF,TGTGCCAGCAGCCAAGTATCTGGCAGCACTGAAGCTTTCTTT
TRBJ2-3,TRBV27,many,TRBD2,CASSLRLAGEADTQYF,TGTGCCAGCAGTTTGCGACTAGCGGGAGAGGCAGATACGCAGTATTTT
TRBJ1-2,TRBV9,many,-,CASKRGDGYTF,TGTGCCAGCAAGAGGGGGGATGGCTACACCTTC
TRBJ1-1,TRBV7-9,many,-,CASSRGKSEAFF,TGTGCCAGCAGCCGAGGGAAGTCTGAAGCTTTCTTT
TRBJ2-5,TRBV6-1,many,TRBD2,CASSYGLRGRGVGTQYF,TGTGCCAGCAGTTACGGTCTGCGAGGACGGGGGGTTGGGACCCAGTACTTC
TRBJ1-1,TRBV6-1,many,-,CASSEDRGDTEAFF,TGTGCCAGCAGTGAAGATAGGGGAGACACTGAAGCTTTCTTT
TRBJ2-1,TRBV28,many,TRBD2,CASSLGLAELNEQFF,TGTGCCAGCAGTTTGGGACTAGCGGAACTTAATGAGCAGTTCTTC
TRBJ2-3,TRBV12-3/TRBV12-4,many,TRBD2,CASSFFTSGSDTQYF,TGTGCCAGCAGTTTTTTCACTAGCGGGAGTGATACGCAGTATTTT
TRBJ1-1,TRBV30,many,-,CAWRDLDRNTEAFF,TGTGCCTGGAGGGATTTGGACAGAAACACTGAAGCTTTCTTT
TRBJ1-1,TRBV12-3/TRBV12-4,many,-,CASSLSSRGNTEAFF,TGTGCCAGCAGTTTGAGTAGCAGGGGGAACACTGAAGCTTTCTTT
TRBJ2-4,TRBV6-2/TRBV6-3,-,-,CASSPDRKNIQYF,TGTGCCAGCAGCCCCGACAGAAAAAACATTCAGTACTTC
TRBJ2-5,TRBV5-6,-,-,CASSHGYQETQYF,TGTGCCAGCAGCCATGGGTACCAAGAGACCCAGTACTTC
TRBJ1-4,TRBV18,few,-,CASSPQGGDEKLFF,TGTGCCAGCTCACCACAGGGAGGAGATGAAAAACTGTTTTTT
TRBJ1-1,TRBV28,many,-,CASSTPRVTEAFF,TGTGCCAGCAGTACCCCCAGGGTGACGGAAGCTTTCTTT
TRBJ1-5,TRBV2,many,TRBD1,CASRLTGGRQPQHF,TGTGCCAGCAGGTTGACAGGGGGACGTCAGCCCCAGCATTTT
TRBJ2-1,TRBV28,few,-,CASSLAVGGRGNEQFF,TGTGCCAGCAGTTTGGCTGTCGGGGGAAGGGGCAATGAGCAGTTCTTC
TRBJ2-3,TRBV9,few,TRBD1,CASSIQGASSTDTQYF,TGTGCCAGCAGCATCCAGGGGGCGTCTTCCACAGATACGCAGTATTTT